Below, one TCR beta chain is given with its context. What it binds is not known. An end of the junction does not agree with germline; a read error may underlie this. Sequencing was performed with immunoSEQ multiplex PCR; in TCRdb, only in-frame clones are kept and a portion is missing. The sample includes 32,000 or so clones, roughly four fifths of them seen just once. This CDR3 contains 14 residues. Per germline, CDR1 MNHNY and CDR2 SVGAGI (reference sequence). These data are taken from a study of radiotherapy plus CTLA-4 blockade in lung cancer. Study overall: Objective responses emerged in about 20% of patients, and 25% to 40% attained disease control.

Regarding the study as a whole: Radiotherapy plus ipilimumab was followed by expansion in blood of tumor-derived TCR clones.

This receptor was taken from a human donor with non-small cell lung cancer that progressed on radiotherapy plus ipilimumab. Sequencing used peripheral blood, obtained from a patient treated with radiotherapy plus ipilimumab. The chain has TRBV6-6 and TRBJ2-7, with D perhaps matching TRBD1 (5 bases). CDR3 protein: CASSYSQGSSEQYF. The CDR3 nucleotides read TGTGCCAGCAGTTATTCGCAGGGTTCCTCCGAGCAGTACTTC.